The 19 T cell receptor beta chains given below trace back to one sample, sequenced in a study of T cell responses to AZD1222 COVID-19 vaccine. Data came from immunoSEQ multiplex PCR; TCRdb stores just in-frame clones and leaves some out. The table lists approximately 150,000 clones, approximately 95% of them singletons. The sample here was peripheral blood, taken on day 0 of MenACWY control vaccination. All receptors derive from an adult in good health.

The chain couples TRBV12-3 or TRBV12-4 to TRBJ1-2; tentative D call: TRBD1 (5 bases). The CDR3 is 13 amino acids. Trimming took 5 bases from V and 2 from J, leaving 9 bases between them. The CDR3: CASSPQENYGYTF. DNA for the CDR3: TGTGCCAGCAGTCCACAGGAGAACTATGGCTACACCTTC.

The CDR3 sequence: CASSTRGEQYF. For the CDR3, the DNA is TGTGCCAGCAGTACCAGGGGCGAGCAGTACTTC. The chain couples TRBV12-3 or TRBV12-4 to TRBJ2-7, with D tentatively TRBD1 (6 bases). Between the trimmed V and J ends, which lost 5 bases and 6 bases, there was a span of 8 bases. This CDR3 has 11 residues.

This clone was recorded once. The chain combines TRBV10-2 with TRBJ1-5, with TRBD1 matching over 8 bases. Germline trimming cut 0 bases from V and 3 bases from J; bases unmatched to any gene: 7. The length of the CDR3 is 17 residues. The germline V gene encodes CDR1 WSHSY and CDR2 SAAADI. This chain's CDR3 is CASSESQGASYNQPQHF. Here the CDR3 DNA reads TGCGCCAGCAGTGAGTCGCAGGGGGCGTCTTACAATCAGCCCCAGCATTTT.

This clone has a single count. The CDR3 sequence: CASSLSERGETQYF. As DNA, the CDR3 is TGTGCCAGCAGCTTGAGTGAGCGGGGAGAGACCCAGTACTTC. V gene TRBV5-4 combines with J gene TRBJ2-5; 7 positions match TRBD2. V shed 1 base, J shed 4 bases, and the junction held 4 bases outside the gene matches. From germline, CDR1 is SGHNT and CDR2 YYREEE (reference sequence). The CDR3 runs 14 residues.

The chain carries TRBV11-2 and TRBJ2-3; 8 nucleotides line up with TRBD1. The ends lost 6 bases at V and 4 bases at J; junction bases unmatched: 6. The CDR3 runs 14 residues. Germline V gene data show CDR1 as SGHAT and CDR2 as FQNNGV. CDR3 sequence reads: CASSYGQGADTQYF. The CDR3 bases are TGTGCCAGCAGTTACGGACAGGGTGCAGATACGCAGTATTTT. The full variable domain, completed using reference TRBV11-2 and TRBJ2-3, is EAGVAQSPRYKIIEKRQSVAFWCNPISGHATLYWYQQILGQGPKLLIQFQNNGVVDDSQLPKDRFSAERLKGVDSTLKIQPAKLEDSAVYLCASSYGQGADTQYFGPGTRLTVL.

This chain connects TRBV7-9 to TRBJ1-1; 7 nucleotides agree with TRBD1. This CDR3 has 15 amino acids. Germline CDR1 reads SEHNR; CDR2 reads FQNEAQ (reference sequence). Germline trimming cut 5 bases from V and 5 bases from J; bases unmatched to any gene: 11. The DNA of the CDR3 is TGTGCCAGCAGCCCTAGACAGGGTCGGGGGACTGAAGCTTTCTTT. This translates into CASSPRQGRGTEAFF.

V gene TRBV5-1 combines with J gene TRBJ2-1; a possible D gene is TRBD2 (6 bases). Germline lookup yields CDR1 SGHRS and CDR2 YFSETQ. The CDR3 covers 19 residues. V gave up 0 bases and J gave up 0 bases, with 19 bases separating them. In DNA, the CDR3 is TGCGCCAGCAGCTTGGGAGTTGGGGACTTCTTAAGCTCCTACAATGAGCAGTTCTTC. This encodes CASSLGVGDFLSSYNEQFF.

This chain uses TRBV28 with TRBJ2-2, with D unresolved. The V end lost 4 bases, the J end lost 1 base, and 10 bases lay between the germline ends. The CDR3 is 15 residues long. Germline CDR1 reads MDHEN; CDR2 reads SYDVKM. CDR3 sequence reads: CASSSYSKNTGELFF. The CDR3 DNA is TGTGCCAGCAGTTCTTACTCCAAGAACACCGGGGAGCTGTTTTTT.

The rearrangement links TRBV4-3 to TRBJ1-5, with D tentatively TRBD1 (5 bases). Looked up from germline, CDR1 is LGHNA and CDR2 is YSLEER. This CDR3 contains 15 residues. Trimming stripped 0 bases from V and 9 bases from J, with 15 bases between. CDR3 region: CASSQDRQGIGPQHF. DNA of the CDR3: TGCGCCAGCAGCCAAGATAGGCAGGGAATTGGGCCCCAGCATTTT.

The chain couples TRBV6-6 to TRBJ2-7; 12 bases agree with TRBD2. With V trimmed by 5 bases and J by 0 bases, 14 bases remained unmatched. In germline, CDR1 is MNHNY, CDR2 SVGAGI (reference sequence). CDR3 length: 19 amino acids. CDR3: CASSPPPGTSGRNSYEQYF. The CDR3 bases are TGTGCCAGCAGTCCGCCGCCCGGGACTAGCGGGCGAAACTCCTACGAGCAGTACTTC.

V gene TRBV5-6 combines with J gene TRBJ1-4; weak D call: TRBD1 (5 bases). The V end was cut by 0 bases, the J end by 5 bases, with 11 bases between. This CDR3 is built from 15 residues. Per germline, CDR1 SGHDT and CDR2 YYEEEE. The CDR3 nucleotides are TGTGCCAGCAGCTTGGGAGGGGCGGTGAATGAAAAACTGTTTTTT. It specifies CASSLGGAVNEKLFF.

V and J are TRBV18 and TRBJ2-1, with D perhaps given as TRBD1 or TRBD2 (5 bases each). CDR3 size: 13 residues. From germline, CDR1 is KGHSH and CDR2 LQKENI. The germline V and J ends were trimmed by 6 bases and 2 bases, with 8 bases remaining between them. The CDR3 sequence is CASSGEAYNEQFF. The CDR3 nucleotides read TGTGCCAGCTCGGGGGAAGCCTACAATGAGCAGTTCTTC.

The chain combines TRBV9 with TRBJ1-1, with 8 bases matching TRBD1. This CDR3 comprises 14 residues. The V gene end was trimmed by 0 bases and the J gene end by 11 bases; junction bases not matched to a gene: 9. Germline CDR1 SGDLS, CDR2 YYNGEE. This CDR3 reads CASSVERQGSRAFF. DNA of the CDR3: TGTGCCAGCAGCGTAGAGCGACAGGGGAGTCGCGCTTTCTTT.

V and J are TRBV7-9 and TRBJ2-3, with a weak D call TRBD2 (5 bases). Germline V gene lookup returns CDR1 SEHNR and CDR2 FQNEAQ (reference sequence). The ends were cut back, 6 bases at V and 6 bases at J, with 7 bases in the middle. CDR3 length equals 11 residues. CDR3: CASRVADTQYF. CDR3 DNA: TGTGCCAGCAGGGTAGCGGATACGCAGTATTTT.

The chain joins TRBV20-1 to TRBJ2-3; D remains ambiguous. Trimming removed 6 bases from V and 2 bases from J, with 6 bases in between. This CDR3 is 11 amino acids long. CDR1 and CDR2 (germline): DFQATT, SNEGSKA (reference sequence). This CDR3 is CSASHTDTQYF. The CDR3 bases are TGCAGTGCCTCCCACACAGATACGCAGTATTTT.

V and J are TRBV5-6 and TRBJ1-6; D is possibly TRBD1 (6 bases). This CDR3 is built from 14 residues. V was pared by 0 bases and J by 7 bases, with 8 bases between. Per the germline V gene, CDR1 is SGHDT and CDR2 is YYEEEE. CDR3 loop: CASSLEQGNSPLHF. CDR3 in DNA: TGTGCCAGCAGCTTGGAGCAGGGGAATTCACCCCTCCACTTT.

The chain couples TRBV11-2 to TRBJ2-1; D could derive from TRBD1 or TRBD2 (6 bases each). The CDR3 loop spans 14 amino acids. Trimming left V 3 bases short and J 6 bases short, with 12 bases between. Germline CDR1 reads SGHAT; CDR2 reads FQNNGV. The CDR3 region is CASSFLQGGNEQFF. CDR3 DNA sequence: TGTGCCAGCAGCTTTTTACAGGGAGGCAATGAGCAGTTCTTC.

Only one count was recorded for this clone. The V call is TRBV7-6, the J call TRBJ2-5, with 11 nucleotides matching TRBD1. Trimming took 4 bases from V and 6 from J; bases not matched to a gene: 10. CDR1 is SGHVS and CDR2 is FNYEAQ in the germline V gene. CDR3 length: 16 residues. The CDR3 loop is CASSSYGQGAGQTQYF. CDR3 coding DNA: TGTGCCAGCAGCTCCTACGGACAGGGGGCTGGGCAGACCCAGTACTTC.

The J gene is TRBJ1-1, the V gene TRBV18; tentatively, D is TRBD1 (6 bases). The CDR3 length is 13 residues. Trimming cost V 4 bases and J 6 bases, with 12 bases left between them. Germline V gives CDR1 KGHSH, CDR2 LQKENI. The CDR3 spells CASSQDRMAEAFF. CDR3 in DNA: TGTGCCAGCTCACAGGACAGAATGGCTGAAGCTTTCTTT.